These 13 T cell receptor beta chains were all obtained from the same sample, sequenced in a study of Ad26.COV2.S vaccination and SARS-CoV-2 variants (dated by TCRdb to about 2021). What this sample's treatment or condition label stands for: about 20 received Ad26.COV2.S at low or high dose, single or two shots; about five received placebo; per-sample allocation not given. For vaccine and placebo recipients, the sequenced repertoires came from samples collected on day 63 after the first injection. The method was the immunoSEQ multiplex PCR assay. The clones in this table, taken by TCRdb from immuneACCESS, are in-frame only. Not every clone is retained; where verified, under half of the shortfall comes from an unresolved V gene, and the cause of the rest is unknown. The sample table records around 300,000 clones; approximately 86% of these occur just once. The top ten constitute roughly 10% of the sample.

Sequencing was performed on peripheral blood, taken in a trial of Ad26.COV2.S vaccine versus placebo. The origin of the receptors is a person aged 18-65 years who received the Ad26.COV2.S COVID-19 vaccine or a placebo.

J is TRBJ2-3 and V is TRBV28; D is perhaps TRBD2 (7 bases). The V end lost 5 bases, the J end lost 4 bases, and 10 bases lay between the germline ends. The CDR3 is 13 amino acids. The germline gives CDR1 MDHEN, CDR2 SYDVKM. This CDR3 is CASSGGASDTQYF. CDR3 bases: TGTGCCAGCAGTGGGGGGGCCTCAGATACGCAGTATTTT.

The V and J genes are TRBV19 and TRBJ2-3; no definite D call. The CDR3 runs to 11 residues. Per the germline V gene, CDR1 is LNHDA and CDR2 is SQIVND (reference sequence). V was cut by 4 bases and J by 7 bases, with 6 bases left in between. The CDR3 DNA sequence: TGTGCCAGTAGTACCGGATATACGCAGTATTTT. Translated, it gives CASSTGYTQYF. The full variable domain, its missing parts supplied by reference TRBV19 and TRBJ2-3, is DGGITQSPKYLFRKEGQNVTLSCEQNLNHDAMYWYRQDPGQGLRLIYYSQIVNDFQKGDIAEGYSVSREKKESFPLTVTSAQKNPTAFYLCASSTGYTQYFGPGTRLTVL.

The CDR3 reads CASSPRGGITFQETQYF. The CDR3 DNA reads TGTGCCAGCAGCCCCCGGGGGGGAATAACTTTTCAAGAGACCCAGTACTTC. This chain connects TRBV7-2 to TRBJ2-5, with TRBD2 matching 8 bases. Germline trimming cut 5 bases from V and 2 bases from J; bases unmatched to any gene: 13. CDR1 SGHTA and CDR2 FQGNSA come from the germline V gene. This CDR3 has 17 residues.

V is TRBV5-8 and J is TRBJ1-2; D not resolved. This CDR3 has 15 residues. Germline V gene data show CDR1 as SGHTS and CDR2 as YDEGEE. V lost 2 bases and J lost 2, with 13 bases in between. DNA of the CDR3: TGTGCCAGCAGCTTTTATTCTCGTCGGAACTATGGCTACACCTTC. Protein sequence: CASSFYSRRNYGYTF.

The rearrangement uses TRBV28 and TRBJ1-6; D remains unclear. V shed 8 bases and J shed 0 bases, with 11 bases lying between them. This CDR3 comprises 15 residues. CDR1 is MDHEN and CDR2 is SYDVKM in the germline V gene. CDR3 sequence reads: CASALRTSYNSPLHF. The CDR3 DNA follows: TGTGCCAGCGCCCTCAGGACCTCCTATAATTCACCCCTCCACTTT.

The chain uses TRBV20-1 and TRBJ1-4; a possible D gene is TRBD1 (6 bases). CDR1 is DFQATT, CDR2 SNEGSKA, per germline (reference sequence). There are 14 residues in the CDR3. Trimming pared 4 bases from V and 8 bases from J, leaving 17 bases between. In nucleotides, the CDR3 is TGCAGTGCTATTGATCGGGCAGGGGACGAAAAACTGTTTTTT. It yields the protein CSAIDRAGDEKLFF.

The chain employs TRBV7-8 and TRBJ1-5; D may be TRBD1 (5 bases). The CDR3 spans 16 residues. V lost 1 base and J 7 bases, leaving 17 bases between the germline ends. The germline V gene has CDR1 SGHVS and CDR2 FQNEAQ. In DNA, the CDR3 is TGTGCCAGCAGCTTAGGTTCCAGGGCAGGTGGACAGCCCCAGCATTTT. Protein sequence: CASSLGSRAGGQPQHF.

The chain employs TRBV7-2 and TRBJ2-7; 10 nucleotides align to TRBD2. This CDR3 is 15 amino acids long. Germline CDR1 is SGHTA and CDR2 is FQGNSA. The ends lost 1 base at V and 6 bases at J; junction bases unmatched: 6. CDR3 loop: CASSLGLAGVREQYF. The CDR3 DNA is TGTGCCAGCAGCTTAGGCCTAGCGGGAGTTCGCGAGCAGTACTTC.

The chain uses TRBV6-4 and TRBJ2-2; possibly TRBD1 or TRBD2 for D (5 bases each). The germline gives CDR1 MRHNA, CDR2 SNTAGT. This CDR3 comprises 13 residues. Trimming took 6 bases from V and 0 from J, leaving 5 bases between them. Written as DNA, the CDR3 is TGTGCCAGCAGGGGGGCGAACACCGGGGAGCTGTTTTTT. Its translation: CASRGANTGELFF.

A note on this clone: The junction departs from germline at one end; a sequencing error may be responsible. This rearrangement joins TRBV18 to TRBJ2-6; 9 bases are a match to TRBD1. The CDR3 contains 18 residues. Germline CDR1 and CDR2: KGHSH and LQKENI. The CDR3 region is CASSPADRGFSRANVLTF. CDR3 coding DNA: TGTGCCAGCTCACCGGCCGACAGGGGGTTCTCTCGGGCCAACGTCCTGACTTTC.

V and J are TRBV28 and TRBJ2-3; 10 positions match TRBD2. The CDR3 loop spans 16 amino acids. V shed 8 bases, J shed 0 bases, and the junction held 8 bases outside the gene matches. CDR1 MDHEN and CDR2 SYDVKM come from the germline V gene. CDR3 amino acids: CASGHTSGTSTDTQYF. CDR3 bases: TGTGCCAGCGGACATACTAGCGGGACTAGCACAGATACGCAGTATTTT.

CDR3 DNA sequence: TGTGCCAGCTCACCACTAGGGGTTTACAATGAGCAGTTCTTC. Protein product: CASSPLGVYNEQFF. V and J are TRBV18 and TRBJ2-1, with D possibly being TRBD1 (5 bases). The V and J ends lost 1 base and 4 bases respectively, with 8 bases between them. Germline V gene lookup returns CDR1 KGHSH and CDR2 LQKENI. The CDR3 length is 14 residues.

V gene TRBV6-6 combines with J gene TRBJ1-5; D not resolved. Germline V lookup: CDR1 MNHNY, CDR2 SVGAGI (reference sequence). V dropped 0 bases and J dropped 7 bases, with 7 bases sitting between them. CDR3 length: 13 residues. CDR3 nucleotides: TGTGCCAGCAGTTACTCGGAGGGACAGCCCCAGCATTTT. Translating it yields CASSYSEGQPQHF.